Below, one TCR beta chain is given with its context. The sample belongs to a study of blood T cell repertoires in COVID-19. Data came from immunoSEQ multiplex PCR; TCRdb stores just in-frame clones and leaves some out. The table includes around 230,000 clones, 70% to 90% detected once. Trimming pared 6 bases from V and 8 bases from J, leaving 17 bases between. CDR3 length equals 14 residues. Germline values: CDR1 WSHSY, CDR2 SAAADI. The J gene is TRBJ2-1, the V gene TRBV10-2; D remains ambiguous. This receptor was obtained from a man aged 50-59 years with COVID-19, enrolled during active disease. The sequenced sample was peripheral blood. The DNA of the CDR3 is TGCGCCAGCAGGGGCCCATTGGGCCCCGATGAGCAGTTCTTC. Residues: CASRGPLGPDEQFF.